This T cell receptor beta chain was captured by sequencing in a study of human thymus T cells. Broader study findings: Seemingly biased V and J gene usage marked thymic and blood repertoires.

Profiling relied on immunoSEQ multiplex PCR, and the TCRdb table lists in-frame clones only, not all of them. This table holds 46,000 or so clones, 95% found once. About this clone: Antigen specificity is unknown.

Finnish infants who were healthy and having corrective surgery for congenital heart defects made up the donors. Half of the eight donors gave roughly 0.45-1 mL blood during surgery. All available leukocytes, rather than a set cell count, yielded the blood DNA. The source material was blood. This clonotype originated in a girl less than two years old with a congenital heart defect but otherwise immunologically healthy.

CDR3 amino acids: CASRSLAGYQETQYF. The CDR3 DNA reads as TGTGCCAGCAGGTCGTTGGCAGGGTACCAAGAGACCCAGTACTTC. The genes are TRBV5-6 and TRBJ2-5; D possibly corresponds to TRBD1 (5 bases). CDR1 and CDR2 (germline): SGHDT, YYEEEE. Trimming pared 5 bases from V and 0 bases from J, leaving 14 bases between. This CDR3 is 15 amino acids long.